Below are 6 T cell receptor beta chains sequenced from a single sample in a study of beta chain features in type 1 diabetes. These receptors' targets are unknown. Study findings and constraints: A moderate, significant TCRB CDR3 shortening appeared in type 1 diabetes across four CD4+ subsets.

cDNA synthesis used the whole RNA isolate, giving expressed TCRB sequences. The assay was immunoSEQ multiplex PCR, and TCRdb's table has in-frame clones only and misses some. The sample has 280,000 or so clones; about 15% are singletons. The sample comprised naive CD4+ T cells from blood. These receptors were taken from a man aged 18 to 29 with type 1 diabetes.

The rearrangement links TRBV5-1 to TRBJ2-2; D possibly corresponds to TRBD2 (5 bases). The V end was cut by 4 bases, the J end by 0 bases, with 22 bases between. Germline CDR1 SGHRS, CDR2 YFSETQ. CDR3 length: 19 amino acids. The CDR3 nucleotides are TGCGCCAGCAGCGGAGGAGCCCCCGCGACGCTTACGAACACCGGGGAGCTGTTTTTT. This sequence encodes CASSGGAPATLTNTGELFF.

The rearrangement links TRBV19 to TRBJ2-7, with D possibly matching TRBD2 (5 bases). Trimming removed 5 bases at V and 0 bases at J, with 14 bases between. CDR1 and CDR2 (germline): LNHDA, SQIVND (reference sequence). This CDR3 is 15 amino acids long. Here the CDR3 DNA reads TGTGCCAGTAGTCCGCGGACTTGGAGCTCCTACGAGCAGTACTTC. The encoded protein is CASSPRTWSSYEQYF. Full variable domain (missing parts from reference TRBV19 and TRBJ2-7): DGGITQSPKYLFRKEGQNVTLSCEQNLNHDAMYWYRQDPGQGLRLIYYSQIVNDFQKGDIAEGYSVSREKKESFPLTVTSAQKNPTAFYLCASSPRTWSSYEQYFGPGTRLTVT.

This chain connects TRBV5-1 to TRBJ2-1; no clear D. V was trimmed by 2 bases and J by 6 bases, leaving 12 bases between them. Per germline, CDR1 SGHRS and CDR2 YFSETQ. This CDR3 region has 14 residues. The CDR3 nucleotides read TGCGCCAGCAGCTTACAGCAATCTCGCAATGAGCAGTTCTTC. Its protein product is CASSLQQSRNEQFF.

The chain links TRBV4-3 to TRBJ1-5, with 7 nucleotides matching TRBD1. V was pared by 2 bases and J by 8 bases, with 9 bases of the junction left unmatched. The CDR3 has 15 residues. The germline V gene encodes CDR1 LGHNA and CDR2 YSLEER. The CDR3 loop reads CASSQKWAGGEPQHF. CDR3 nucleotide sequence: TGCGCCAGCAGCCAAAAATGGGCAGGGGGAGAGCCCCAGCATTTT.

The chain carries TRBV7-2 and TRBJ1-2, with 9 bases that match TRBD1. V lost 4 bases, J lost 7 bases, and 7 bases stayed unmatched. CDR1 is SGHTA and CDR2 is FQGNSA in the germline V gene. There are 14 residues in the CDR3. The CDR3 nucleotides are TGTGCCAGCAGCTCGACCGGGACAGGGCTTGGCTACACCTTC. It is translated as CASSSTGTGLGYTF. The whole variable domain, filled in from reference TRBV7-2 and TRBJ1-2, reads GAGVSQSPSNKVTEKGKDVELRCDPISGHTALYWYRQSLGQGLEFLIYFQGNSAPDKSGLPSDRFSAERTGGSVSTLTIQRTQQEDSAVYLCASSSTGTGLGYTFGSGTRLTVV.

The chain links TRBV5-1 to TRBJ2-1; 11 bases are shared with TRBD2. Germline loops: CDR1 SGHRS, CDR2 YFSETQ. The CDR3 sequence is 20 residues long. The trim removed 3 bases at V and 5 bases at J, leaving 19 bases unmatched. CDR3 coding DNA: TGCGCCAGCAGCTCCCTACCTCTGCTAGCGGGAGGTTTAGGCGACAATGAGCAGTTCTTC. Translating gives CASSSLPLLAGGLGDNEQFF.